Listed below are T cell receptor beta chains from one sample, sequenced in a study of blood T cell repertoires in COVID-19. Assay used: immunoSEQ multiplex PCR; TCRdb lists only in-frame clones, some missing. Among some 46,000 clones listed, over 80% were seen once. Specimen: peripheral blood. Receptor source: a man aged 50-59 years with acute or convalescent COVID-19. CDR3s include the opening cysteine and the closing phenylalanine or tryptophan. Fields, in order: J gene, clone size, V gene, D gene, CDR3 DNA, CDR3 protein. D genes are given only for firm matches. Only part of the rows carry a size: once, few, many, or a class if the clone is expanded.

TRBJ1-5	NA	TRBV18	NA	TGTGCCAGCTCACCTCAAGCAGGTCGTGATCAGCCCCAGCATTTT	CASSPQAGRDQPQHF
TRBJ1-5	once	TRBV5-4	NA	TGTGCCAGCAGTTCGGACAGAGAAGTCAATCAGCCCCAGCATTTT	CASSSDREVNQPQHF
TRBJ2-3	NA	TRBV11-2	TRBD1	TGTGCCAGCAGCATCGAGGCAGGGGGCATGAATACGCAGTATTTT	CASSIEAGGMNTQYF
TRBJ1-1	NA	TRBV4-3	TRBD1	TGCGCCAGCAGCCTGATACCTGCCGCCGGGACAGGCACTGAAGCTTTCTTT	CASSLIPAAGTGTEAFF
TRBJ2-7	few	TRBV11-1	TRBD2	TGTGCCAGCAGCCCCCATAGCGGGGGTGGATACGAGCAGTACTTC	CASSPHSGGGYEQYF
TRBJ2-1	medium-sized	TRBV6-4	TRBD2	TGTGCCAGCAGTGAAGAGCGGGGGGGTTACAATGAGCAGTTCTTC	CASSEERGGYNEQFF
TRBJ1-5	NA	TRBV24-1	TRBD1	TGTGCCACCAACTCACCTCGACACCTTGGGACAGGGGGCAGGACAGGGAACAATCAGCCCCAGCATTTT	CATNSPRHLGTGGRTGNNQPQHF
TRBJ1-4	NA	TRBV18	NA	TGTGCCAGCTCACCATCAAGGGGTGCTAATGAAAAACTGTTTTTT	CASSPSRGANEKLFF
TRBJ2-3	NA	TRBV12-3/TRBV12-4	TRBD2	TGTGCCACCCAAGCGGGATGGGCAGATACGCAGTATTTT	CATQAGWADTQYF
TRBJ2-3	NA	TRBV29-1	TRBD1	TGCAGCGTCCGTGGACAGGGCCCAGATACGCAGTATTTT	CSVRGQGPDTQYF
TRBJ2-7	NA	TRBV6-2/TRBV6-3	TRBD2	TGTGCCAGCAGTTACCAGGGTCGACTAGCGGGACTGCACGAGCAGTACTTC	CASSYQGRLAGLHEQYF
TRBJ1-5	NA	TRBV7-6	TRBD1	TGTGCCAGCAGCTTAGAAAGGACAGGGCCCTATAGCAATCAGCCCCAGCATTTT	CASSLERTGPYSNQPQHF